Shown below are 3 T cell receptor beta chains from a single sample sequenced in a study of blood T cell repertoires in COVID-19. Generated by immunoSEQ multiplex PCR, the TCRdb table keeps only in-frame clones and is missing some. This sample has 150,000 to 180,000 clones, with about four fifths found just once. Sequencing was carried out using peripheral blood. These receptors all come from a woman aged 55-70 years with acute or convalescent COVID-19.

The chain joins TRBV12-3 or TRBV12-4 to TRBJ2-4; 8 bases map to TRBD1. The CDR3 runs 13 residues. V was pared by 8 bases and J by 5 bases, with 5 bases of the junction left unmatched. CDR3 region: CASSTGDENIQYF. The CDR3 DNA reads as TGTGCCAGCTCGACAGGGGATGAAAACATTCAGTACTTC.

V gene TRBV28 combines with J gene TRBJ1-2, with 8 bases fitting TRBD1. The length of the CDR3 is 14 residues. V was pared by 3 bases and J by 8 bases, with 8 bases of the junction left unmatched. Germline-derived CDR1 and CDR2 are MDHEN and SYDVKM. The chain's CDR3 is CASSLGDRIVGYTF. As DNA, the CDR3 is TGTGCCAGCAGTTTGGGGGACAGGATTGTAGGCTACACCTTC.

Only one count was recorded for this clone. The CDR3 here is CASSEASPSNQPQHF. The CDR3 DNA reads TGTGCCAGCAGTGAAGCATCCCCTTCCAATCAGCCCCAGCATTTT. The chain recombines TRBV6-1 with TRBJ1-5, with unresolved D. V was shortened by 0 bases and J by 3 bases, with 9 bases between the two germline ends. This CDR3 region has 15 residues. From germline, CDR1 is MNHNS and CDR2 SASEGT.